This TCR beta chain was sequenced during a study of blood T cell repertoires in COVID-19. Overall study: Italy, Spain and the United States were the sources of the convalescent and acute COVID-19 samples.

Germline CDR1 is SQVTM and CDR2 is ANQGSEA. The CDR3 length is 11 residues. V lost 6 bases to trimming and J lost 2 bases, with 6 bases between them. Original analysis: By means of reference gene primer amplification, nucleated cell counts were estimated. Sequencing was performed with immunoSEQ multiplex PCR; in TCRdb, only in-frame clones are kept and a portion is missing. The V and J calls and clone size come from that table; D and trimming were worked out from the DNA. Of some 110,000 clones listed, 90% to 95% are singletons. The sequencing input was peripheral blood. V is TRBV29-1 and J is TRBJ2-3; D is uncertain. The receptor comes from a human donor in a cohort sampled during active COVID-19. The DNA of the CDR3 is TGCAGCGTAGAATACACAGATACGCAGTATTTT. It is translated as CSVEYTDTQYF.